These 17 T cell receptor beta chains came from one sample sequenced in a study of T-cell reconstitution after alpha-beta-depleted transplantation in children. For TCRbeta, the library was prepared with unique molecular identifiers. Each CDR3 protein gets one entry after TCRdb re-called the PCR reads with MiXCR. Of roughly 400,000 distinct CDR3 sequences listed, roughly 22% are singletons. Here the sequenced sample was PBMCs from the stem cell graft donor, taken from the stem cell graft. These receptors all stem from a human donor who donated a stem cell graft to a child with acute myeloid leukemia.

V gene TRBV29-1 combines with J gene TRBJ2-3, with 16 bases that match TRBD2. The CDR3 is 14 residues long. Trimming at V came to 8 bases and at J to 6 bases, leaving 5 bases not matched to a gene. Germline CDR1 and CDR2: SQVTM and ANQGSEA. The CDR3 sequence is CSPGLAGGPDTQYF. The CDR3 bases are TGCAGCCCGGGACTAGCGGGAGGGCCGGATACGCAGTATTTT.

This clonotype was seen repeatedly, ten times or more. The chain is built from TRBV7-2 and TRBJ1-5; TRBD1 is a possible D gene (5 bases). From germline, CDR1 is SGHTA and CDR2 FQGNSA. This CDR3 is 13 amino acids long. The V and J ends lost 3 bases and 4 bases respectively, with 7 bases between them. CDR3 region: CASSLGVNQPQHF. The DNA of the CDR3 is TGTGCCAGCAGCTTGGGGGTAAATCAGCCCCAGCATTTT.

This chain connects TRBV5-5 to TRBJ1-6, with D unresolved. V lost 6 bases and J lost 3, with 13 bases in between. The CDR3 has 15 amino acids. Germline V gene data show CDR1 as SGHKS and CDR2 as YYEKEE (reference sequence). The CDR3 coding sequence is TGTGCCAGCACTCCGGCTCGAGGCTATAATTCACCCCTCCACTTT. This translates into CASTPARGYNSPLHF.

The chain couples TRBV30 to TRBJ2-4; D is possibly TRBD2 (5 bases). V gave up 1 base and J gave up 6 bases, with 10 bases separating them. This CDR3 contains 13 residues. The V gene's germline CDR1 is GTSNPN and CDR2 SVGIG (reference sequence). CDR3 amino acids: CAWSGVAGNIQYF. The DNA for the CDR3 is TGTGCCTGGAGTGGAGTTGCGGGAAACATTCAGTACTTC.

This clonotype was seen many times. The chain employs TRBV29-1 and TRBJ2-1, with 9 positions matching TRBD2. The germline CDR1 and CDR2 sequences are SQVTM and ANQGSEA. The CDR3 runs to 11 residues. The CDR3 DNA sequence: TGCACAAGCGGGAGGCTCAATGAGCAGTTCTTC. Translating it yields CTSGRLNEQFF.

This chain joins TRBV5-1 and TRBJ2-2; 10 bases align to TRBD2. The J segment lost 6 bases and the V segment lost 0 bases, leaving 2 bases of the junction unmatched. Germline CDR1 reads SGHRS; CDR2 reads YFSETQ. This CDR3 has 15 residues. The CDR3, as DNA: TGCGCCAGCAGCTTGGCCCTAGCGGGAGCCGGGGAGCTGTTTTTT. Protein sequence: CASSLALAGAGELFF.

The rearrangement joins TRBV6-2 or TRBV6-3 to TRBJ2-3, with 7 nucleotides matching TRBD1. The CDR3 runs 13 residues. Trimming at V came to 5 bases and at J to 5 bases, leaving 4 bases not matched to a gene. Germline V gives CDR1 MNHEY, CDR2 SVGEGT. The CDR3 DNA reads as TGTGCCAGCAGTACGACAGGGTTAGATACGCAGTATTTT. It yields the protein CASSTTGLDTQYF.

This clonotype was recorded a few times. The V gene is TRBV7-2, the J gene TRBJ2-3; 8 bases match TRBD2. This CDR3 is 17 amino acids long. With 5 bases clipped from V and 2 bases from J, the junction kept 12 bases outside the gene matches. Germline CDR1 is SGHTA and CDR2 is FQGNSA. CDR3 bases: TGTGCCAGCAGCCAACGGACTAGCACACTAAACACAGATACGCAGTATTTT. It encodes CASSQRTSTLNTDTQYF.

In its sample, this clonotype was seen a few times. The chain couples TRBV7-2 to TRBJ2-1, with 7 positions matching TRBD2. The V segment lost 6 bases and the J segment 4 bases; nucleotides outside the gene matches: 3. This CDR3 spans 13 amino acids. Germline V lookup: CDR1 SGHTA, CDR2 FQGNSA. CDR3 protein: CASREAGYNEQFF. CDR3 coding DNA: TGTGCCAGCAGAGAAGCGGGGTACAATGAGCAGTTCTTC.

This clonotype turned up a few times. The V call is TRBV20-1, the J call TRBJ1-4; 7 nucleotides line up with TRBD1. Germline CDR1 reads DFQATT; CDR2 reads SNEGSKA (reference sequence). This CDR3 is built from 14 residues. V dropped 1 base and J dropped 7; count of bases not matched to a gene: 6. For the CDR3, the DNA is TGCAGTGCTAGAGCAGAAGGGACAGCTGAAAAACTGTTTTTT. Its protein is CSARAEGTAEKLFF.

This clonotype was seen a few times. The V and J genes are TRBV12-3 or TRBV12-4 and TRBJ1-2; no reliable D call. The V end was cut by 3 bases, the J end by 8 bases, with 13 bases between. The CDR3 covers 13 residues. CDR3 in amino acids: CASSFFLGGGYTF. CDR3 sequence (DNA): TGTGCCAGCAGTTTTTTTCTTGGAGGAGGCTACACCTTC.

The CDR3 DNA reads TGCAGTGCTTCAAAAACAGGGGGCGCGCTTTTCGGGGAGCTGTTTTTT. Amino acids: CSASKTGGALFGELFF. The V call is TRBV20-1, the J call TRBJ2-2; 9 bases match TRBD1. The CDR3 sequence is 16 residues long. From germline, CDR1 is DFQATT and CDR2 SNEGSKA (reference sequence). Trimming removed 5 bases from V and 7 bases from J; junction bases left unmatched: 14.

There are many counts of this clonotype. The chain carries TRBV27 and TRBJ2-7, with 11 bases fitting TRBD1. J gave up 0 bases and V 8 bases, and 6 bases lay outside the gene matches. Per the germline V gene, CDR1 is MNHEY and CDR2 is SMNVEV (reference sequence). The length of the CDR3 is 15 residues. The CDR3 here is CASCAGTGGSYEQYF. Here the CDR3 DNA reads TGTGCCAGCTGCGCTGGGACAGGGGGCTCCTACGAGCAGTACTTC.

In this sample, this clonotype turned up a few times. The J gene is TRBJ1-1, the V gene TRBV25-1; weak D call: TRBD1 (5 bases). Looked up from germline, CDR1 is MGHDK and CDR2 is SYGVNS. V lost 4 bases and J lost 8, with 11 bases in between. The CDR3 has 12 residues. The CDR3 sequence is CASSAGAVEAFF. Written as DNA, the CDR3 is TGTGCCAGCAGTGCCGGGGCAGTAGAAGCTTTCTTT.

V is TRBV5-1 and J is TRBJ1-4; 7 nucleotides match TRBD1. This CDR3 has 14 amino acids. J gave up 5 bases and V 3 bases, and 4 bases lay outside the gene matches. CDR1 SGHRS and CDR2 YFSETQ come from the germline V gene. Here the CDR3 reads CASSSGTANEKLFF. The CDR3, as DNA: TGCGCCAGCAGCTCCGGGACAGCGAATGAAAAACTGTTTTTT. Using reference TRBV5-1 and TRBJ1-4 for the parts outside the CDR3, the full variable domain is KAGVTQTPRYLIKTRGQQVTLSCSPISGHRSVSWYQQTPGQGLQFLFEYFSETQRNKGNFPGRFSGRQFSNSRSEMNVSTLELGDSALYLCASSSGTANEKLFFGSGTQLSVL.

This clonotype was detected ten times or more. This chain's CDR3 is CASSPWTGRDNEQFF. For the CDR3, the DNA is TGCGCCAGCAGCCCGTGGACAGGGCGAGACAATGAGCAGTTCTTC. This chain connects TRBV4-1 to TRBJ2-1; 8 bases are shared with TRBD1. V shed 4 bases and J 5 bases; nucleotides not matched to a gene: 7. Per the germline V gene, CDR1 is MGHRA and CDR2 is YSYEKL. CDR3 length equals 15 residues.

The rearrangement links TRBV7-2 to TRBJ2-3; D gene ambiguous. The ends were cut back, 2 bases at V and 2 bases at J, with 11 bases in the middle. Germline CDR1 is SGHTA and CDR2 is FQGNSA. The CDR3 loop spans 15 amino acids. The CDR3 DNA sequence: TGTGCCAGCAGCTTACGAGAGAGGCTCACAGATACGCAGTATTTT. Translation gives CASSLRERLTDTQYF.